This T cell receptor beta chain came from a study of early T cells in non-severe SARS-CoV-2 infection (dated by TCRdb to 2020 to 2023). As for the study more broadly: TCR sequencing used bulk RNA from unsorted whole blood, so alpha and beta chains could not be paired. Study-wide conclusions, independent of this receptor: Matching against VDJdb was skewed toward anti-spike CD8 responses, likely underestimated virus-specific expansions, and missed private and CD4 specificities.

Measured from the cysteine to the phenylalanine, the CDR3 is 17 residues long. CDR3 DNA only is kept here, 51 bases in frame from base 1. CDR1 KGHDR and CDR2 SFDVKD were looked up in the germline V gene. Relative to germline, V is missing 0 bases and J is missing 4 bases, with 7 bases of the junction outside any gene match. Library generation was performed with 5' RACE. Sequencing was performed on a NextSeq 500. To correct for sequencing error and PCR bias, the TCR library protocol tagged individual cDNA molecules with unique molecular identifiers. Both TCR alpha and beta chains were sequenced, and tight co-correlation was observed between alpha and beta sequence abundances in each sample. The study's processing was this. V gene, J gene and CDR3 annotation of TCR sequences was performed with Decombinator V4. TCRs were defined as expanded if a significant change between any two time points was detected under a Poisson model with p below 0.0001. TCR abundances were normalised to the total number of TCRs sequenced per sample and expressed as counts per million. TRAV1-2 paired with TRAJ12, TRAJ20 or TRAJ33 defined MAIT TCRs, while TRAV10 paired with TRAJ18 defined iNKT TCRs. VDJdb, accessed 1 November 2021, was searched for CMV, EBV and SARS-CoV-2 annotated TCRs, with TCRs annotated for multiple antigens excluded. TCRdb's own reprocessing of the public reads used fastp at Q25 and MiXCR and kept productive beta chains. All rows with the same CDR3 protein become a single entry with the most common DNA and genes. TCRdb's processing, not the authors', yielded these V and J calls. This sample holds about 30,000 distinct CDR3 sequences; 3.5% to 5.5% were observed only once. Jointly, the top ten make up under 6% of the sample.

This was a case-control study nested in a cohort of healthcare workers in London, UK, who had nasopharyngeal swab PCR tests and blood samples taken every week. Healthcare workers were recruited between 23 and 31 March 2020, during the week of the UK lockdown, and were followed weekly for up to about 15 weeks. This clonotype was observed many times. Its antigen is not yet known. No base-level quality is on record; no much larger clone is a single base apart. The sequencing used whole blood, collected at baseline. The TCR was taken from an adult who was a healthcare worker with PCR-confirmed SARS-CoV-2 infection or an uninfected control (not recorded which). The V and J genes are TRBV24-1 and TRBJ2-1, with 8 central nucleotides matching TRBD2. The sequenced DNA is TGTGCCACCAGTGATTTGCAATTTAGCGGGAAATACAATGAGCAGTTCTTC. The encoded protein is CATSDLQFSGKYNEQFF.